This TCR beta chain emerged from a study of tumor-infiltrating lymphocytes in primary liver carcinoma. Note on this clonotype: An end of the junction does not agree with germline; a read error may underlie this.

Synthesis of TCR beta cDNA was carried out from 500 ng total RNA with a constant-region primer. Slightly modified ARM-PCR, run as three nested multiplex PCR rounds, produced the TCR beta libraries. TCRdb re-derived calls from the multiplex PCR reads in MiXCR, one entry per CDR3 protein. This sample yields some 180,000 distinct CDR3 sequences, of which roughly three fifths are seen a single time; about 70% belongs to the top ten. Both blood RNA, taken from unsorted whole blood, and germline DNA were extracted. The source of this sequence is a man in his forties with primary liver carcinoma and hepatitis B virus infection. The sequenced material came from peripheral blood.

Here the CDR3 DNA reads TGTGCCATCAGCTTAGACGGGAGGGATACGCAGTACTTT. This translates into CAISLDGRDTQYF. The V gene is TRBV11-2, the J gene TRBJ2-3, with 8 bases fitting TRBD2. In germline, CDR1 is SGHAT, CDR2 FQNNGV. This CDR3 contains 13 residues.